The 30 T cell receptor beta chains reported below all come from one sample, sequenced in a study of cytomegalovirus exposure and HLA in healthy donors. Here immunoSEQ multiplex PCR was the method, and the copy in TCRdb shows in-frame clones only, minus some. The table shows some 340,000 clones, with 75% to 90% occurring only once. Sequences were obtained from PBMCs. These receptor sequences come from a woman aged 30 to 39 in good health and CMV-seropositive.

The chain is built from TRBV30 and TRBJ1-2; D gene unclear. The V and J ends lost 1 base and 8 bases respectively, with 14 bases between them. The CDR3 totals 13 residues. Germline CDR1 and CDR2: GTSNPN and SVGIG (reference sequence). CDR3 sequence reads: CAWSERQTDGYTF. CDR3 nucleotides: TGTGCCTGGAGTGAGAGGCAGACCGACGGCTACACCTTC.

This clone was detected a few times. The chain carries TRBV6-1 and TRBJ2-7, with 11 bases identical to TRBD1. V was clipped by 3 bases and J by 1 base; unmatched bases: 5. The CDR3 has 16 amino acids. Per the germline V gene, CDR1 is MNHNS and CDR2 is SASEGT. The CDR3 DNA is TGTGCCAGCAGTGACCCTGGACAGGGGGCTTCCTACGAGCAGTACTTC. Its translation: CASSDPGQGASYEQYF.

This clone was recorded once. V is TRBV5-1 and J is TRBJ2-1; D is perhaps TRBD1 (6 bases). Trimming stripped 0 bases from V and 10 bases from J, with 14 bases between. There are 14 residues in the CDR3. CDR1 is SGHRS and CDR2 is YFSETQ in the germline V gene. DNA of the CDR3: TGCGCCAGCAGCTTGGCCGCAGGGGTAGAGGAGCAGTTCTTC. This gives the protein CASSLAAGVEEQFF.

The CDR3 nucleotides read TGTGCCTGGGGACCAGGTGTGAATCAGCCCCAGCATTTT. Amino acid sequence: CAWGPGVNQPQHF. The V and J genes are TRBV30 and TRBJ1-5; D uncertain. Germline values: CDR1 GTSNPN, CDR2 SVGIG (reference sequence). CDR3 length: 13 amino acids. The V end lost 5 bases, the J end lost 4 bases, and 12 bases lay between the germline ends.

The CDR3 nucleotides are TGTGCCAGCAGGCGTCAGGGCTGGGAAAAACTGTTTTTT. This translates into CASRRQGWEKLFF. The chain has TRBV27 and TRBJ1-4; TRBD1 is a possible D gene (5 bases). CDR3 length: 13 residues. Deletions cut 6 bases from V and 8 bases from J, with 13 bases between. Germline V gene sequence: CDR1 MNHEY, CDR2 SMNVEV (reference sequence).

This chain joins TRBV5-6 and TRBJ2-1, with 9 bases that match TRBD2. The CDR3 is made up of 11 amino acids. Trimming cost V 4 bases and J 15 bases; bases outside gene matches: 5. Germline V gene data show CDR1 as SGHDT and CDR2 as YYEEEE. CDR3 in DNA: TGTGCCAGCAGCCTGGGACTAGCACTGTTCTTC. Translated, it gives CASSLGLALFF.

J is TRBJ2-1 and V is TRBV4-3; D assignment may be TRBD1 or TRBD2 (5 bases each). CDR3 length equals 17 residues. Germline V lookup: CDR1 LGHNA, CDR2 YSLEER. V was shortened by 0 bases and J by 4 bases, with 16 bases between the two germline ends. The CDR3 is CASSQDGGGIFYNEQFF. CDR3 sequence (DNA): TGCGCCAGCAGCCAAGACGGTGGGGGTATTTTTTACAATGAGCAGTTCTTC.

This chain links TRBV29-1 with TRBJ2-6; 7 bases align to TRBD1. V trimming: 4 bases; J trimming: 0 bases; junction bases outside the gene matches: 6. CDR3 length equals 16 residues. Germline assignment: CDR1 SQVTM and CDR2 ANQGSEA. The CDR3 sequence: CSVVGRGISGANVLTF. Written as DNA, the CDR3 is TGCAGCGTTGTTGGCAGGGGGATCTCTGGGGCCAACGTCCTGACTTTC.

Comments on this clone: This sample includes further DNA sequences coding for the same CDR3. The chain recombines TRBV18 with TRBJ2-7; 8 positions agree with TRBD1. This CDR3 has 14 residues. V lost 3 bases, J lost 2 bases, and 3 bases stayed unmatched. Germline CDR1 is KGHSH and CDR2 is LQKENI. The CDR3 sequence: CASSPGQGPYEQYF. The CDR3 DNA reads TGTGCCAGCTCACCCGGACAGGGCCCCTACGAGCAGTACTTC.

On this clone: Other nucleotide sequences in the sample specify the same CDR3. V usage is TRBV28 and J usage is TRBJ2-2; D unresolved. Germline values: CDR1 MDHEN, CDR2 SYDVKM. Trimming left V 2 bases short and J 1 base short, with 2 bases between. There are 13 residues in the CDR3. The CDR3 here is CASSLRNTGELFF. The CDR3 bases are TGTGCCAGCAGTTTACGGAACACCGGGGAGCTGTTTTTT.

The chain carries TRBV11-3 and TRBJ2-1; 8 bases are a match to TRBD1. V shed 0 bases, J shed 9 bases, and the junction held 7 bases outside the gene matches. Germline V lookup: CDR1 SGHNT, CDR2 YENEEA. The CDR3 has 15 residues. The chain's CDR3 is CASSLDGQGGGEQFF. For the CDR3, the DNA is TGTGCCAGCAGCTTAGACGGACAGGGTGGTGGTGAGCAGTTCTTC.

This chain joins TRBV2 and TRBJ1-3, with D possibly being TRBD1 (5 bases). This CDR3 has 14 residues. Trimming took off 6 bases at V and 2 bases at J, with 11 bases between the two ends. Germline CDR1 is SNHLY and CDR2 is FYNNEI. CDR3 coding DNA: TGTGCCAGCAGGCCGGGGGGGACTGGAAACACCATATATTTT. Translated, it gives CASRPGGTGNTIYF.

The gene calls are TRBV7-9 and TRBJ2-4; D may correspond to TRBD1 or TRBD2 (5 bases each). V was cut by 3 bases and J by 2 bases, with 11 bases left in between. Germline CDR1 reads SEHNR; CDR2 reads FQNEAQ (reference sequence). This CDR3 has 15 residues. CDR3 in DNA: TGTGCCAGCAGCTTGGGCCCGGGGCCCAAAAACATTCAGTACTTC. Translation gives CASSLGPGPKNIQYF. Variable domain in full (rest from reference TRBV7-9 and TRBJ2-4): DTGVSQNPRHKITKRGQNVTFRCDPISEHNRLYWYRQTLGQGPEFLTYFQNEAQLEKSRLLSDRFSAERPKGSFSTLEIQRTEQGDSAMYLCASSLGPGPKNIQYFGAGTRLSVL.

This chain connects TRBV9 to TRBJ2-7, with D possibly matching TRBD2 (5 bases). The CDR3 runs to 13 residues. Germline V gene sequence: CDR1 SGDLS, CDR2 YYNGEE. The ends were cut back, 3 bases at V and 7 bases at J, with 14 bases in the middle. As DNA, the CDR3 is TGTGCCAGCAGCGACCAGCCTAGCAGTGAGCAGTACTTC. Protein product: CASSDQPSSEQYF.

The V gene is TRBV6-5, the J gene TRBJ2-1, with D possibly matching TRBD1 (6 bases). Germline CDR1 and CDR2: MNHEY and SVGAGI. V was cut by 5 bases and J by 5 bases, with 16 bases left in between. The CDR3 extends over 15 amino acids. In DNA, the CDR3 is TGTGCCAGCAGTGCGGACCTCAGGGGAAACAATGAGCAGTTCTTC. Its protein is CASSADLRGNNEQFF.

The rearrangement links TRBV4-3 to TRBJ2-1; 7 bases line up with TRBD2. The CDR3 has 18 residues. Germline V gene lookup returns CDR1 LGHNA and CDR2 YSLEER. V dropped 0 bases and J dropped 5; count of bases not matched to a gene: 13. The CDR3 DNA sequence: TGCGCCAGCAGCCAAGACCCTATACTAGCGCATTACGACAATGAGCAGTTCTTC. This codes for CASSQDPILAHYDNEQFF.

V is TRBV5-1 and J is TRBJ1-2, with D unresolved. This CDR3 contains 15 residues. V shed 4 bases and J shed 3 bases, with 16 bases lying between them. Germline V gene sequence: CDR1 SGHRS, CDR2 YFSETQ. CDR3 nucleotide sequence: TGCGCCAGCAGCCTAAGCGGACCCCGGGACTATGGCTACACCTTC. Translation: CASSLSGPRDYGYTF. Based on the CDR3 plus reference TRBV5-1 and TRBJ1-2, the full variable domain is KAGVTQTPRYLIKTRGQQVTLSCSPISGHRSVSWYQQTPGQGLQFLFEYFSETQRNKGNFPGRFSGRQFSNSRSEMNVSTLELGDSALYLCASSLSGPRDYGYTFGSGTRLTVV.

The genes are TRBV5-1 and TRBJ2-2, with D perhaps matching TRBD1 or TRBD2 (5 bases each). Germline lookup yields CDR1 SGHRS and CDR2 YFSETQ. The ends were cut back, 2 bases at V and 5 bases at J, with 7 bases in the middle. The CDR3 sequence is 13 residues long. CDR3 protein: CASSLWGTGELFF. CDR3 sequence (DNA): TGCGCCAGCAGCTTATGGGGGACCGGGGAGCTGTTTTTT.

CDR3 sequence reads: CASSLRRTSAGGAQYF. DNA of the CDR3: TGTGCCAGCAGTTTAAGGAGGACTAGCGCGGGCGGAGCGCAGTACTTC. The chain uses TRBV27 and TRBJ2-7, with TRBD2 identical over 9 bases. Germline assignment: CDR1 MNHEY and CDR2 SMNVEV (reference sequence). The CDR3 contains 16 residues. V lost 2 bases, J lost 9 bases, and 14 bases stayed unmatched.

V gene TRBV6-1 combines with J gene TRBJ1-5; the D is unclear. Looked up from germline, CDR1 is MNHNS and CDR2 is SASEGT. Trimming removed 4 bases from V and 5 bases from J, with 9 bases in between. The CDR3 extends over 13 amino acids. The DNA for the CDR3 is TGTGCCAGCAGTGGGGTATGGGATCAGCCCCAGCATTTT. The encoded protein is CASSGVWDQPQHF.

This rearrangement joins TRBV6-5 to TRBJ2-7; 9 bases map to TRBD1. V lost 2 bases and J lost 5; bases outside the gene matches: 4. This CDR3 has 14 amino acids. Germline V lookup: CDR1 MNHEY, CDR2 SVGAGI. The CDR3 DNA sequence: TGTGCCAGCAGTTACGCCGGGACAGGGAACGAGCAGTACTTC. This encodes CASSYAGTGNEQYF.

Here the CDR3 DNA reads TGCAGCGTTGGGCGGGGGGGCTCGCCTACGCAGTATTTT. Encoded protein: CSVGRGGSPTQYF. The rearrangement uses TRBV29-1 and TRBJ2-3, with 9 bases lining up with TRBD2. J lost 8 bases, V lost 4 bases, and 7 bases had no gene match. The CDR3 length is 13 residues. Germline CDR1 and CDR2: SQVTM and ANQGSEA.

The CDR3 DNA reads TGCGCCAGCAGCCAAGAGGGACTAGCTAGCACAGATACGCAGTATTTT. Its translation is CASSQEGLASTDTQYF. The chain is built from TRBV4-1 and TRBJ2-3, with 9 bases that match TRBD2. This CDR3 has 16 amino acids. J gave up 0 bases and V 0 bases, and 1 base lay outside the gene matches. The germline V gene has CDR1 MGHRA and CDR2 YSYEKL.

The chain uses TRBV5-4 and TRBJ1-1; TRBD1 matches at 7 bases. CDR3 size: 16 residues. V lost 0 bases to trimming and J lost 0 bases; unmatched junction nucleotides: 5. Looked up from germline, CDR1 is SGHNT and CDR2 is YYREEE (reference sequence). The CDR3: CASSLGTGQMNTEAFF. The CDR3 bases are TGTGCCAGCAGCTTGGGGACGGGACAGATGAACACTGAAGCTTTCTTT.

The rearrangement links TRBV5-4 to TRBJ2-1; D may be TRBD1 or TRBD2 (7 bases each). CDR1 and CDR2 from the germline V gene are SGHNT and YYREEE (reference sequence). V was trimmed by 5 bases and J by 6 bases, leaving 24 bases between them. The CDR3 extends over 17 amino acids. CDR3 in amino acids: CASRVYGLSRGGNEQFF. The CDR3 DNA is TGTGCCAGCAGAGTCTATGGACTAAGCAGGGGGGGCAATGAGCAGTTCTTC.

The chain carries TRBV2 and TRBJ1-2, with D perhaps TRBD1 (5 bases). Germline lookup yields CDR1 SNHLY and CDR2 FYNNEI. Trimming shortened V by 4 bases and J by 7 bases, and 16 bases separated the two germline ends. CDR3 length equals 14 residues. The CDR3 is CASSVRQGNGGYTF. CDR3 nucleotide sequence: TGTGCCAGCAGTGTTAGGCAGGGAAACGGTGGCTACACCTTC. Together with reference TRBV2 and TRBJ1-2, the CDR3 gives the full variable domain: EPEVTQTPSHQVTQMGQEVILRCVPISNHLYFYWYRQILGQKVEFLVSFYNNEISEKSEIFDDQFSVERPDGSNFTLKIRSTKLEDSAMYFCASSVRQGNGGYTFGSGTRLTVV.

J is TRBJ2-2 and V is TRBV9; 7 nucleotides line up with TRBD2. V shed 5 bases and J 7 bases; nucleotides not matched to a gene: 2. CDR1 and CDR2 from the germline V gene are SGDLS and YYNGEE. CDR3 length equals 12 residues. The CDR3: CASRGTIGELFF. In DNA form, the CDR3 reads TGTGCCAGCAGGGGGACTATCGGGGAGCTGTTTTTT. Together with reference TRBV9 and TRBJ2-2, the CDR3 gives the full variable domain: DSGVTQTPKHLITATGQRVTLRCSPRSGDLSVYWYQQSLDQGLQFLIQYYNGEERAKGNILERFSAQQFPDLHSELNLSSLELGDSALYFCASRGTIGELFFGEGSRLTVL.

Concerning this clone: Relative to the germline gene, one junction end is altered; a read error may explain this. The rearrangement links TRBV11-2 to TRBJ1-5; D remains ambiguous. Germline values: CDR1 SGHAT, CDR2 FQNNGV. The CDR3 is made up of 15 amino acids. The CDR3 region is CASSLDRLSNQPQHF. The CDR3 DNA sequence: TGTGCCAGCAGCCTAGACCGATTATCTAATCAGCCCCAGCATTTT.

This chain joins TRBV7-7 and TRBJ2-2; no firm D call. V was pared by 4 bases and J by 7 bases, with 7 bases between. Germline lookup yields CDR1 SSHAT and CDR2 FNYEAQ (reference sequence). The CDR3 has 12 residues. CDR3 DNA: TGTGCCAGCAGCTCGGTGGTCGGGGAGCTGTTTTTT. Protein product: CASSSVVGELFF.

V usage is TRBV29-1 and J usage is TRBJ1-2, with 10 bases lining up with TRBD1. Germline CDR1 is SQVTM and CDR2 is ANQGSEA. CDR3 length equals 14 residues. V was clipped by 2 bases and J by 4 bases; unmatched bases: 4. CDR3 nucleotide sequence: TGCAGCGTTGAACGGACAGGGGGTAGCTATGGCTACACCTTC. It translates to CSVERTGGSYGYTF.